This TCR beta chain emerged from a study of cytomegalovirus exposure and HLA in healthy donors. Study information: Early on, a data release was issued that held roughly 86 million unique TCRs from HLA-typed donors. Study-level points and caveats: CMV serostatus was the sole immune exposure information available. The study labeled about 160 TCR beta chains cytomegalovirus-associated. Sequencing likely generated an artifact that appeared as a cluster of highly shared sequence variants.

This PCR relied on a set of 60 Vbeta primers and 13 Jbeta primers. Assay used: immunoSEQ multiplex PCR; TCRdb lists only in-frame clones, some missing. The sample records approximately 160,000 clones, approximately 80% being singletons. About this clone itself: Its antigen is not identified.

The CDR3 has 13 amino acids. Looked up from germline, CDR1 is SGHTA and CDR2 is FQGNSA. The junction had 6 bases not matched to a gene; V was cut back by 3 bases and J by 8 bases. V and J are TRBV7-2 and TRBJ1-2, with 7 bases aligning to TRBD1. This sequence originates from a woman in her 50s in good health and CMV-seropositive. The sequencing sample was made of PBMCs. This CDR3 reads CASSFDRVEGYTF. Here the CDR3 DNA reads TGTGCCAGCAGCTTCGACAGGGTGGAAGGCTACACCTTC. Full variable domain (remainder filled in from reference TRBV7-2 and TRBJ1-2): GAGVSQSPSNKVTEKGKDVELRCDPISGHTALYWYRQSLGQGLEFLIYFQGNSAPDKSGLPSDRFSAERTGGSVSTLTIQRTQQEDSAVYLCASSFDRVEGYTFGSGTRLTVV.